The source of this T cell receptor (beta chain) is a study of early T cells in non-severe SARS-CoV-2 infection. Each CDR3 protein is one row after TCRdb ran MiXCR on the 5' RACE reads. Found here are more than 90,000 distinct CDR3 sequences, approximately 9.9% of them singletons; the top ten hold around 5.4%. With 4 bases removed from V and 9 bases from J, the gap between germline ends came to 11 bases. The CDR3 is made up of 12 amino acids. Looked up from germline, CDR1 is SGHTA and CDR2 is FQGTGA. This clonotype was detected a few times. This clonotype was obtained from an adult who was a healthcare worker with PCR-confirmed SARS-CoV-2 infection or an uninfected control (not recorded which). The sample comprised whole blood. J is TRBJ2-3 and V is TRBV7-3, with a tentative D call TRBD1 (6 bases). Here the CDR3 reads CASSSAGATQYF. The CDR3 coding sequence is TGTGCCAGCAGCTCTGCAGGGGCGACGCAGTATTTT.